This TCR beta chain was recorded in a study of blood T cells in healthy people across ages. Every sample had a minimum of 6 million PBMCs isolated. A second roughly 6 to 11 cycle PCR used barcoded and J-beta primers. One entry per CDR3 protein, called by TCRdb with MiXCR from the 5' RACE reads. The sample yields roughly 1.9 million distinct CDR3 sequences, about 39% seen once. Study-wide results and limits: Investigators treated diversity estimates from one million T cells as underestimates.

Of note for this clonotype: What it recognizes is unknown.

The germline V gene has CDR1 DFQATT and CDR2 SNEGSKA (reference sequence). The CDR3 length is 13 residues. The clonotype originates from a human donor in good health. This chain links TRBV20-1 with TRBJ2-4, with unresolved D. The tail of the sequence fits TRBJ2-7 better, so the J call may be wrong. What was sequenced was blood. CDR3 DNA sequence: TGCAGTGCTCAGAAGCCCTCCGATTACGAGCAGTACTTC. Translating gives CSAQKPSDYEQYF.